Presented here are 27 T cell receptor beta chains from one specimen sequenced in a study of T cell responses to AZD1222 COVID-19 vaccine. TCRdb's copy holds only in-frame clones and misses some; the assay was immunoSEQ multiplex PCR. The table lists about 110,000 clones, more than 75% of them singletons. Sequencing was performed on peripheral blood, taken on day 0 of AZD1222 vaccination. The receptor source for this set is an adult in good health.

This chain connects TRBV28 to TRBJ1-2; D is perhaps TRBD1 (6 bases). Germline CDR1 reads MDHEN; CDR2 reads SYDVKM. Trimming stripped 8 bases from V and 4 bases from J, with 20 bases between. This CDR3 comprises 15 residues. The CDR3 spells CASGLLGQLLYGYTF. The CDR3 region has the DNA TGTGCCAGCGGCTTGTTAGGACAGTTACTCTATGGCTACACCTTC.

The V call is TRBV5-6, the J call TRBJ2-3; D is possibly TRBD1 (5 bases). Germline CDR1 reads SGHDT; CDR2 reads YYEEEE. V gave up 3 bases and J gave up 2 bases, with 7 bases separating them. The CDR3 extends over 13 amino acids. The CDR3 region has the DNA TGTGCCAGCAGCTCCGGACACACAGATACGCAGTATTTT. It translates to CASSSGHTDTQYF.

The V call is TRBV6-5, the J call TRBJ2-5; tentative D call: TRBD1 (5 bases). The CDR3 has 13 amino acids. Germline V gene lookup returns CDR1 MNHEY and CDR2 SVGAGI. V was clipped by 2 bases and J by 1 base, with 5 bases between them. CDR3 in DNA: TGTGCCAGCAGTTACGACAGCCAAGAGACCCAGTACTTC. Translation gives CASSYDSQETQYF.

This chain uses TRBV4-1 with TRBJ2-5; D possibly matches TRBD1 or TRBD2 (5 bases each). Germline loops: CDR1 MGHRA, CDR2 YSYEKL. V was clipped by 0 bases and J by 2 bases, with 13 bases between them. This CDR3 spans 16 amino acids. The CDR3 is CASSQDPGTVQETQYF. The CDR3 coding sequence is TGCGCCAGCAGCCAAGACCCTGGGACCGTTCAAGAGACCCAGTACTTC.

The chain is built from TRBV7-8 and TRBJ1-1; 7 nucleotides line up with TRBD1. Per germline, CDR1 SGHVS and CDR2 FQNEAQ. The V segment lost 5 bases and the J segment 1 base; nucleotides outside the gene matches: 4. The CDR3 runs to 14 residues. For the CDR3, the DNA is TGTGCCAGCAGCCCCCAGGGGGGGAACACTGAAGCTTTCTTT. As protein: CASSPQGGNTEAFF.

The rearrangement uses TRBV5-1 and TRBJ2-7, with unresolved D. Germline CDR1 reads SGHRS; CDR2 reads YFSETQ. The CDR3 runs to 15 residues. V lost 0 bases and J 1 base, leaving 11 bases between the germline ends. As DNA, the CDR3 is TGCGCCAGCAGCTTGGCCTTGGGGTCATCCTACGAGCAGTACTTC. It codes for CASSLALGSSYEQYF. Full variable domain (missing parts from reference TRBV5-1 and TRBJ2-7): KAGVTQTPRYLIKTRGQQVTLSCSPISGHRSVSWYQQTPGQGLQFLFEYFSETQRNKGNFPGRFSGRQFSNSRSEMNVSTLELGDSALYLCASSLALGSSYEQYFGPGTRLTVT.

V usage is TRBV27 and J usage is TRBJ2-1; 8 bases map to TRBD1. Germline assignment: CDR1 MNHEY and CDR2 SMNVEV (reference sequence). J was trimmed by 6 bases and V by 5 bases; bases with no gene match: 6. The CDR3 covers 14 residues. The CDR3 region has the DNA TGTGCCAGCAGTCCCCTGACAGGGGTCAATGAGCAGTTCTTC. Its protein product is CASSPLTGVNEQFF.

This clone was detected a few times. In DNA form, the CDR3 reads TGTGCCACCAGTGACCCACAGGGTGCCTACGAGCAGTACTTC. It is translated as CATSDPQGAYEQYF. The chain couples TRBV24-1 to TRBJ2-7; D is perhaps TRBD1 (6 bases). Looked up from germline, CDR1 is KGHDR and CDR2 is SFDVKD. There are 14 residues in the CDR3. Trimming removed 4 bases from V and 2 bases from J, with 11 bases in between.

J is TRBJ1-3 and V is TRBV19; no reliable D call. Looked up from germline, CDR1 is LNHDA and CDR2 is SQIVND (reference sequence). Trimming removed 6 bases at V and 4 bases at J, with 22 bases between. CDR3 length: 17 residues. CDR3 protein: CASSPPISDAGGNTIYF. The CDR3 DNA reads TGTGCCAGTAGCCCACCCATCTCCGATGCGGGGGGAAACACCATATATTTT.

The V and J genes are TRBV18 and TRBJ1-2; 9 bases match TRBD1. The trim removed 4 bases at V and 8 bases at J, leaving 17 bases unmatched. Germline loops: CDR1 KGHSH, CDR2 LQKENI. The CDR3 has 17 residues. This CDR3 reads CASSRSLQQGAPRGYTF. The CDR3 DNA sequence: TGTGCCAGCTCACGCTCCCTCCAACAGGGGGCGCCCCGGGGCTACACCTTC.

The chain's CDR3 is CASSPTGGGEQFF. Written as DNA, the CDR3 is TGTGCCAGCTCACCCACTGGGGGGGGTGAGCAGTTCTTC. The chain carries TRBV18 and TRBJ2-1; TRBD2 agrees at 7 bases. After removal of 3 bases from V and 9 bases from J, the junction contained 5 bases not matched to a gene. In germline, CDR1 is KGHSH, CDR2 LQKENI. This CDR3 region has 13 residues.

The J gene is TRBJ2-1, the V gene TRBV28, with 8 bases fitting TRBD1. V was pared by 6 bases and J by 8 bases, with 6 bases of the junction left unmatched. CDR1 and CDR2 (germline): MDHEN, SYDVKM. The CDR3 spans 13 residues. CDR3 sequence (DNA): TGTGCCAGCAGCACAGGGGGTCACGATGAGCAGTTCTTC. Translated: CASSTGGHDEQFF.

V and J are TRBV4-3 and TRBJ2-7, with 9 bases that match TRBD1. With 3 bases clipped from V and 5 bases from J, the junction kept 8 bases outside the gene matches. Germline CDR1 reads LGHNA; CDR2 reads YSLEER. This CDR3 has 15 amino acids. The CDR3 loop reads CASSHPGQGGHEQYF. CDR3 DNA sequence: TGCGCCAGCAGCCACCCGGGACAGGGAGGCCACGAGCAGTACTTC.

This chain links TRBV19 with TRBJ2-5, with a weak D call TRBD1 (6 bases). The CDR3 totals 14 residues. CDR1 is LNHDA, CDR2 SQIVND, per germline (reference sequence). The V end was cut by 3 bases, the J end by 2 bases, with 10 bases between. CDR3 in DNA: TGTGCCAGTAGTATCCCCGGGACACAAGAGACCCAGTACTTC. The encoded protein is CASSIPGTQETQYF.

The chain links TRBV19 to TRBJ2-4; tentative D call: TRBD2 (5 bases). Between the trimmed V and J ends, which lost 5 bases and 15 bases, there was a span of 14 bases. Germline CDR1 is LNHDA and CDR2 is SQIVND (reference sequence). The CDR3 has 11 amino acids. The CDR3 DNA is TGTGCCAGTAGTTCCATCGGGGTAGCGTACTTC. Protein: CASSSIGVAYF.

The rearrangement uses TRBV5-5 and TRBJ1-4; D unclear. Per the germline V gene, CDR1 is SGHKS and CDR2 is YYEKEE (reference sequence). Trimming pared 5 bases from V and 3 bases from J, leaving 11 bases between. The CDR3 is 14 residues long. The CDR3 region is CASRGRDPNEKLFF. In DNA, the CDR3 is TGTGCCAGCAGGGGAAGGGATCCTAATGAAAAACTGTTTTTT.

V gene TRBV14 combines with J gene TRBJ2-5; 7 bases match TRBD2. CDR1 and CDR2 from the germline V gene are SGHDN and FVKESK. V lost 0 bases to trimming and J lost 4 bases; unmatched junction nucleotides: 2. The CDR3 totals 14 residues. As DNA, the CDR3 is TGTGCCAGCAGCCAAGACAGGGAGGGAGAGACCCAGTACTTC. Translated, it gives CASSQDREGETQYF. Together with reference TRBV14 and TRBJ2-5, the CDR3 gives the full variable domain: EAGVTQFPSHSVIEKGQTVTLRCDPISGHDNLYWYRRVMGKEIKFLLHFVKESKQDESGMPNNRFLAERTGGTYSTLKVQPAELEDSGVYFCASSQDREGETQYFGPGTRLLVL.

This chain connects TRBV6-2 or TRBV6-3 to TRBJ2-7; D gene ambiguous. V was pared by 6 bases and J by 1 base, with 7 bases between. The CDR3 runs to 12 residues. Germline V gene sequence: CDR1 MNHEY, CDR2 SVGEGT. CDR3: CASSTQSYEQYF. CDR3 nucleotide sequence: TGTGCCAGCAGCACCCAATCCTACGAGCAGTACTTC.

V gene TRBV6-5 combines with J gene TRBJ1-5; 8 bases are shared with TRBD1. V was clipped by 2 bases and J by 3 bases; unmatched bases: 3. Germline V gives CDR1 MNHEY, CDR2 SVGAGI. This CDR3 is built from 15 residues. Here the CDR3 DNA reads TGTGCCAGCAGTTACGACAGGGGAGCCAATCAGCCCCAGCATTTT. This encodes CASSYDRGANQPQHF.

The rearrangement uses TRBV28 and TRBJ2-2, with 9 bases identical to TRBD1. The V gene end was trimmed by 5 bases and the J gene end by 4 bases; junction bases not matched to a gene: 5. This CDR3 has 15 residues. From germline, CDR1 is MDHEN and CDR2 SYDVKM. The CDR3 reads CASSLRQGGTGELFF. The CDR3 region has the DNA TGTGCCAGCAGTCTCAGACAGGGGGGCACCGGGGAGCTGTTTTTT.

The chain uses TRBV13 and TRBJ2-1; 10 bases agree with TRBD2. Germline assignment: CDR1 PRHDT and CDR2 FYEKMQ (reference sequence). The ends lost 5 bases at V and 2 bases at J; junction bases unmatched: 9. The CDR3 length is 17 residues. The DNA of the CDR3 is TGTGCCAGCAGCCTCTCCCCTAGCGGGAGAACCTACAATGAGCAGTTCTTC. Protein: CASSLSPSGRTYNEQFF. The entire variable domain, with the rest obtained from reference TRBV13 and TRBJ2-1, is as follows: AAGVIQSPRHLIKEKRETATLKCYPIPRHDTVYWYQQGPGQDPQFLISFYEKMQSDKGSIPDRFSAQQFSDYHSELNMSSLELGDSALYFCASSLSPSGRTYNEQFFGPGTRLTVL.

This clone was recorded only once. The chain couples TRBV3-1 (or the pseudogene TRBV3-2) to TRBJ2-7; 9 bases align to TRBD2. V lost 2 bases and J lost 7; bases outside the gene matches: 3. The germline CDR1 and CDR2 sequences are LGHDT and YNNKEL (reference sequence). The CDR3 covers 13 residues. CDR3 region: CASSQFLAGEQYF. The CDR3 bases are TGTGCCAGCAGCCAATTTCTAGCGGGGGAGCAGTACTTC.

The rearrangement joins TRBV6-5 to TRBJ1-2, with D tentatively TRBD1 (5 bases). CDR1 and CDR2 from the germline V gene are MNHEY and SVGAGI. V was pared by 8 bases and J by 8 bases, with 12 bases between. This CDR3 is built from 11 residues. CDR3 residues: CASRGERGYTF. CDR3 DNA sequence: TGTGCCAGCCGGGGGGAGCGCGGCTACACCTTC.

This sequence joins TRBV28 and TRBJ1-2; 7 bases align to TRBD1. CDR3 length: 18 amino acids. Germline values: CDR1 MDHEN, CDR2 SYDVKM. With 2 bases clipped from V and 8 bases from J, the junction kept 20 bases outside the gene matches. The CDR3 protein is CASSLARTGLRQSVGYTF. The CDR3 DNA reads TGTGCCAGCAGTTTAGCGCGGACAGGTCTTAGGCAATCTGTCGGCTACACCTTC.

The gene calls are TRBV7-9 and TRBJ2-3; 8 positions match TRBD2. The CDR3 spans 18 residues. Germline V gives CDR1 SEHNR, CDR2 FQNEAQ (reference sequence). V lost 7 bases to trimming and J lost 0 bases; unmatched junction nucleotides: 15. The CDR3 reads CASIGRGSGGKSTDTQYF. The CDR3 nucleotides are TGTGCCAGCATCGGAAGGGGAAGCGGGGGCAAGAGCACAGATACGCAGTATTTT.

The CDR3 spells CAWTKLWTYQSGANVLTF. The DNA of the CDR3 is TGTGCCTGGACAAAACTTTGGACATATCAGTCTGGGGCCAACGTCCTGACTTTC. This rearrangement joins TRBV30 to TRBJ2-6; tentatively, D is TRBD1 (5 bases). This CDR3 has 18 residues. Per the germline V gene, CDR1 is GTSNPN and CDR2 is SVGIG (reference sequence). V lost 4 bases and J lost 1, with 20 bases in between.

V usage is TRBV3-1 (or the pseudogene TRBV3-2) and J usage is TRBJ2-4; D not certain. Germline lookup yields CDR1 LGHDT and CDR2 YNNKEL (reference sequence). The CDR3 runs 15 residues. Trimming took off 2 bases at V and 4 bases at J, with 12 bases between the two ends. This chain's CDR3 is CASSQRQLPKNIQYF. CDR3 coding DNA: TGTGCCAGCAGCCAAAGGCAATTGCCAAAAAACATTCAGTACTTC.